This TCR beta chain was sequenced in a study of blood T cell repertoires in COVID-19. The CDR3 length is 14 residues. Germline CDR1 and CDR2: KGHSH and LQKENI. With 6 bases removed from V and 8 bases from J, the gap between germline ends came to 14 bases. Using immunoSEQ multiplex PCR, the repertoire was profiled, and TCRdb retains in-frame clones only, with some absent. Of over 120,000 clones in the sample, approximately 80% were seen once. This clone was found once. Sequencing was carried out using peripheral blood. This clonotype was sampled from a human donor in a cohort sampled during active COVID-19. This sequence joins TRBV18 and TRBJ1-6; a possible D gene is TRBD1 (6 bases). CDR3 loop: CASSPAGEHSPLHF. The CDR3 coding sequence is TGTGCCAGCTCCCCGGCAGGGGAGCATTCACCCCTCCACTTT.